Below, one TCR beta chain is given with its context. Its cognate antigen is unknown. The V and J ends lost 2 bases and 2 bases, in that order; junction bases with no gene match: 4. CDR3 length: 16 amino acids. Looked up from germline, CDR1 is SEHNR and CDR2 is FQNEAQ (reference sequence). The sample originates from a study of T cells in localized non-small cell lung cancer. Regarding the study as a whole: Patients showing higher blood T cell density tended to see longer overall survival. Researchers found a median around 61 of the top 100 tumor clones in adjacent lung.

Clones were read by immunoSEQ multiplex PCR, and TCRdb kept only the in-frame ones, dropping some. The table includes under 35,000 clones, nearly 90% detected once. Specimen: peripheral blood mononuclear cells, collected before any cancer treatment. V and J are TRBV7-9 and TRBJ2-1; TRBD2 matches at 9 bases. The receptor was derived from a woman aged 40 to 75 with stage III lung adenocarcinoma. The CDR3 region is CASSLSLAGTYNEQFF. The DNA for the CDR3 is TGTGCCAGCAGCTTAAGCCTAGCGGGAACCTACAATGAGCAGTTCTTC.